These T cell receptor beta chains were read from a single sample in a study of lymphopenia after photon versus proton radiotherapy. Assay used: immunoSEQ multiplex PCR; TCRdb lists only in-frame clones, some missing. The repertoire holds 150,000 to 200,000 clones, with about nine tenths as singletons. Material: peripheral blood, obtained from a patient treated with photon-based radiotherapy. These receptors were taken from a man in his fifties or sixties with gastric cancer. Each CDR3 is given with its conserved first and last residue. The D gene is left open where the match is weak. Some rows mark clone size as missing; the rest say once, few, many or name a class of expanded clone.

j_call d_call v_call clone_size cdr3_nt cdr3_aa
TRBJ2-3 . TRBV5-1 . TGCGCCAGCAGCATTCCGGGGGCGGGATACACAGATACGCAGTATTTT CASSIPGAGYTDTQYF
TRBJ2-7 . TRBV6-5 once TGTGCCAGCAGTTACCCGGGGAGGTGGGAGCAGTACTTC CASSYPGRWEQYF
TRBJ2-1 TRBD2 TRBV4-3 many TGCGCCAGCAGCCAAGATTTTCCAGCGGGACCCCAAGATGAGCAGTTCTTC CASSQDFPAGPQDEQFF
TRBJ1-2 . TRBV30 many TGTGCCTGGACCGGGGCCCTGAGGGCCTATGGCTACACCTTC CAWTGALRAYGYTF
TRBJ2-2 . TRBV10-3 . TGTGCCATCAGTGCGATCCAGAGCACCGGGGAGCTGTTTTTT CAISAIQSTGELFF
TRBJ1-1 TRBD1 TRBV2 . TGTGCCAGCAGGCTAACTACAGGGGGTAACACTGAAGCTTTCTTT CASRLTTGGNTEAFF
TRBJ2-3 . TRBV7-9 . TGTGCCAGCAGCTTAGCGGGCCGGGCAGGGGCTAGAGATACGCAGTATTTT CASSLAGRAGARDTQYF
TRBJ2-5 . TRBV5-4 . TGTGCCAGCAGCTTGGGGGGCCAAGAGACCCAGTACTTC CASSLGGQETQYF
TRBJ1-1 TRBD1 TRBV11-2 . TGTGCCAGCAGCCCTGACAGGGACTGGCGAGCTTTCTTT CASSPDRDWRAFF
TRBJ1-2 . TRBV6-5 . TGTGCCAGCAGTTACTCGGGCGATAACTATGGCTACACCTTC CASSYSGDNYGYTF
TRBJ1-1 . TRBV6-6 . TGTGCCAGCACCAACGATGGGAGGTTTGAAGCTTTCTTT CASTNDGRFEAFF
TRBJ2-5 . TRBV21-1 . TGTGCCAGCTGGGCCGGGAACTTGTACCAAGAGACCCAGTACTTC CASWAGNLYQETQYF
TRBJ2-2 TRBD1 TRBV11-3 . TGTGCCAGCAGCCCTCGCACTATGACAGGGAGTACCGGGGAGCTGTTTTTT CASSPRTMTGSTGELFF
TRBJ2-1 TRBD2 TRBV4-2 . TGTGCCAGCAGCAGCAGCCCTAGCGGCTCCTACAATGAGCAGTTCTTC CASSSSPSGSYNEQFF
TRBJ2-1 . TRBV25-1 . TGTGCCAGCAGTGAAATGGATGCGCCGGCAGGGTCCTACAATGAGCAGTTCTTC CASSEMDAPAGSYNEQFF
TRBJ1-5 . TRBV27 . TGTGCCAGCAGTCCACTGGACAATAGCAATCAGCCCCAGCATTTT CASSPLDNSNQPQHF